This TCR beta chain was captured by sequencing in a study of T-cell reconstitution after alpha-beta-depleted transplantation in children. This clonotype was observed at least ten times. The CDR3 runs to 16 residues. V lost 7 bases and J 1 base, leaving 19 bases between the germline ends. CDR1 is MDHEN, CDR2 SYDVKM, per germline. As it was prepared, the TCRbeta library received unique molecular identifiers. TCRdb reprocessed the PCR reads via MiXCR and lists one record per CDR3 protein. The repertoire holds roughly 400,000 distinct CDR3 sequences, around 20% seen once, with 3% to 4% in the top ten. Sequences were derived from PBMCs from the stem cell graft donor, sampled from the stem cell graft. This clonotype was sampled from a human donor who donated a stem cell graft to a child with acute myeloid leukemia. This chain joins TRBV28 and TRBJ2-5; D not resolved. The CDR3 loop reads CASKLTAYQSQETQYF. CDR3 sequence (DNA): TGTGCCAGCAAGCTCACGGCTTATCAATCCCAAGAGACCCAGTACTTC.